A single sample gave rise to the 23 T cell receptor beta chains below, sequenced in a study of vaccination and CD4 T cells after COVID-19. An Oncomine TCR Beta short-read assay was used to sequence the DNA from cultured CD4+ T cells. TCRdb passed the PCR reads through MiXCR, listing each CDR3 protein once. Of fewer than 25,000 distinct CDR3 sequences in the sample, 30% to 40% are singletons; the top ten hold 13% to 15%. No antigen is known for these receptors. Treatment noted: roughly 11-day PBMC culture with coronavirus spike peptide pools or control peptides (ViraFEST assay). Sequencing was done on a sample of cultured CD4+ T cells from blood. These receptors all stem from a human donor with COVID-19.

The chain recombines TRBV7-2 with TRBJ1-1; D ambiguous. Trimming left V 4 bases short and J 5 bases short, with 14 bases between. This CDR3 region has 14 residues. The V gene's germline CDR1 is SGHTA and CDR2 FQGNSA. CDR3 amino acids: CASSSDPRTTEAFF. The CDR3 DNA reads as TGTGCCAGCAGCTCGGACCCGAGGACGACTGAAGCTTTCTTT.

The CDR3 spells CASSSMAYEQYF. In DNA form, the CDR3 reads TGTGCCAGCAGCTCGATGGCTTACGAGCAGTACTTC. The V and J genes are TRBV11-3 and TRBJ2-7; D not resolved. Germline CDR1 and CDR2: SGHNT and YENEEA. V was shortened by 4 bases and J by 4 bases, with 8 bases between the two germline ends. The CDR3 is 12 residues long.

This clonotype came up a few times. V is TRBV27 and J is TRBJ2-4, with no clear D. The ends were cut back, 4 bases at V and 0 bases at J, with 10 bases in the middle. Germline V gene data show CDR1 as MNHEY and CDR2 as SMNVEV (reference sequence). The CDR3 extends over 15 amino acids. CDR3 residues: CASSSLETAKNIQYF. Written as DNA, the CDR3 is TGTGCCAGCAGTTCCCTAGAAACAGCCAAAAACATTCAGTACTTC.

This chain uses TRBV6-1 with TRBJ1-5; a weak D match, TRBD1 (6 bases). Germline V lookup: CDR1 MNHNS, CDR2 SASEGT. The CDR3 totals 15 residues. V was trimmed by 4 bases and J by 1 base, leaving 11 bases between them. As DNA, the CDR3 is TGTGCCAGCAGTGTCTACAGGGAGAGCAATCAGCCCCAGCATTTT. Its translation is CASSVYRESNQPQHF.

The chain joins TRBV11-2 to TRBJ2-5, with a tentative D call TRBD2 (6 bases). Germline V CDR1 and CDR2: SGHAT, FQNNGV. V lost 1 base and J lost 4, with 13 bases in between. CDR3 length: 15 residues. CDR3 in amino acids: CASSLGRGTGETQYF. For the CDR3, the DNA is TGTGCCAGCAGCTTAGGTCGGGGGACTGGAGAGACCCAGTACTTC. The full variable domain, completed using reference TRBV11-2 and TRBJ2-5, is EAGVAQSPRYKIIEKRQSVAFWCNPISGHATLYWYQQILGQGPKLLIQFQNNGVVDDSQLPKDRFSAERLKGVDSTLKIQPAKLEDSAVYLCASSLGRGTGETQYFGPGTRLLVL.

The J gene is TRBJ1-2, the V gene TRBV28, with TRBD1 matching over 8 bases. From germline, CDR1 is MDHEN and CDR2 SYDVKM. The ends lost 10 bases at V and 7 bases at J; junction bases unmatched: 8. This CDR3 region has 12 residues. This CDR3 reads CATTGGVGGYTF. As DNA, the CDR3 is TGTGCCACCACAGGGGGGGTCGGTGGCTACACCTTC.

The chain combines TRBV2 with TRBJ1-2; D may be TRBD1 (6 bases). V lost 8 bases and J 0 bases, leaving 7 bases between the germline ends. Germline V gene lookup returns CDR1 SNHLY and CDR2 FYNNEI. This CDR3 comprises 12 residues. This CDR3 reads CASRQANYGYTF. The CDR3 nucleotides are TGTGCCAGCCGACAGGCTAACTATGGCTACACCTTC.

DNA of the CDR3: TGTGCCTGGAGAAGGACAGAGGCTGGAAACACCATATATTTT. As protein: CAWRRTEAGNTIYF. The V and J genes are TRBV30 and TRBJ1-3; tentatively, D is TRBD1 (6 bases). The CDR3 has 14 amino acids. Germline V gene data show CDR1 as GTSNPN and CDR2 as SVGIG (reference sequence). The V end lost 3 bases, the J end lost 2 bases, and 11 bases lay between the germline ends.

V gene TRBV6-2 or TRBV6-3 combines with J gene TRBJ1-6; 7 positions match TRBD1. CDR1 is MNHEY, CDR2 SVGEGT, per germline. This CDR3 has 16 residues. Germline trimming cut 2 bases from V and 9 bases from J; bases unmatched to any gene: 10. The CDR3 region is CASSYAGQAVSSPLHF. In DNA form, the CDR3 reads TGTGCCAGCAGTTACGCCGGACAGGCCGTTTCTTCACCCCTCCACTTT.

This clonotype has more than one count but fewer than ten. V gene TRBV27 combines with J gene TRBJ1-2; 9 positions match TRBD1. Germline V gene sequence: CDR1 MNHEY, CDR2 SMNVEV (reference sequence). CDR3 size: 15 residues. The V and J ends lost 3 bases and 4 bases, in that order; junction bases with no gene match: 6. CDR3 protein: CASSFSDRGFYGYTF. CDR3 sequence (DNA): TGTGCCAGCAGTTTTTCTGACAGGGGGTTCTATGGCTACACCTTC.

Details on this clonotype: The junction and the germline gene differ at one end; a read error may be behind it. The J gene is TRBJ2-5, the V gene TRBV7-7, with 13 bases fitting TRBD2. From germline, CDR1 is SSHAT and CDR2 FNYEAQ (reference sequence). The CDR3 consists of 15 residues. The CDR3 bases are TGTGCTAGCAGCCCAACTAGCGGGGGGGAGGGGACCCAGTACTTC. Its translation: CASSPTSGGEGTQYF.

The chain joins TRBV2 to TRBJ2-7; 9 bases are a match to TRBD1. V dropped 4 bases and J dropped 3; count of bases not matched to a gene: 7. Germline V gives CDR1 SNHLY, CDR2 FYNNEI. The CDR3 has 15 residues. CDR3 sequence (DNA): TGTGCCAGCAGTGCCGGACAGGGGCCTTTCTACGAGCAGTACTTC. It yields the protein CASSAGQGPFYEQYF.

This clonotype has a handful of counts. The V call is TRBV6-4, the J call TRBJ1-5; TRBD1 matches 8 bases. CDR1 and CDR2 from the germline V gene are MRHNA and SNTAGT. CDR3 length equals 15 residues. Trimming took 6 bases from V and 3 from J; bases not matched to a gene: 7. CDR3 DNA: TGTGCCAGCAGGGGACAGGAGCCACTCAATCAGCCCCAGCATTTT. This encodes CASRGQEPLNQPQHF.

This chain uses TRBV5-4 with TRBJ2-1; D not certain. V lost 6 bases, J lost 9 bases, and 22 bases lay in between. The CDR3 sequence is 15 residues long. Germline V gene data show CDR1 as SGHNT and CDR2 as YYREEE (reference sequence). The CDR3 sequence: CASTMKLDLLGEQFF. CDR3 in DNA: TGTGCCAGCACGATGAAGCTAGACCTGCTTGGTGAGCAGTTCTTC.

V is TRBV20-1 and J is TRBJ1-4; 8 nucleotides align to TRBD1. The ends lost 0 bases at V and 7 bases at J; junction bases unmatched: 4. The CDR3 consists of 14 residues. Germline V gene sequence: CDR1 DFQATT, CDR2 SNEGSKA (reference sequence). The CDR3 DNA sequence: TGCAGTGCTAGAGATAACAGGGGGAGTGAAAAACTGTTTTTT. Translation: CSARDNRGSEKLFF.

The chain employs TRBV7-2 and TRBJ2-2; D is uncertain. CDR3 length equals 12 residues. The V end lost 4 bases, the J end lost 3 bases, and 3 bases lay between the germline ends. Germline CDR1 SGHTA, CDR2 FQGNSA. CDR3 residues: CASSSDTGELFF. In DNA form, the CDR3 reads TGTGCCAGCAGCTCAGACACCGGGGAGCTGTTTTTT.

This clonotype was observed a few times. J is TRBJ2-1 and V is TRBV6-1, with D possibly matching TRBD2 (7 bases). CDR1 is MNHNS and CDR2 is SASEGT in the germline V gene. V dropped 2 bases and J dropped 10 bases, with 18 bases sitting between them. This CDR3 has 15 residues. The CDR3 coding sequence is TGTGCCAGCAGTGAACCGGGGGGCGCGGTTGCCGAGCAGTTCTTC. This encodes CASSEPGGAVAEQFF.

The V call is TRBV6-1, the J call TRBJ2-5; possible D gene TRBD2, 6 bases. The germline V gene has CDR1 MNHNS and CDR2 SASEGT. Trimming shortened V by 4 bases and J by 0 bases, and 6 bases separated the two germline ends. The CDR3 is 13 residues long. CDR3 bases: TGTGCCAGCAGTGGGGGGGACCAAGAGACCCAGTACTTC. It codes for CASSGGDQETQYF.

This chain joins TRBV24-1 and TRBJ2-3; tentatively, D is TRBD1 (5 bases). V was pared by 6 bases and J by 4 bases, with 10 bases between. The CDR3 contains 13 residues. Germline assignment: CDR1 KGHDR and CDR2 SFDVKD. The chain's CDR3 is CATSRQGADTQYF. In DNA, the CDR3 is TGTGCCACCAGTCGGCAGGGCGCAGATACGCAGTATTTT.

The V and J genes are TRBV6-1 and TRBJ2-7, with a weak D call TRBD1 (5 bases). The germline V gene has CDR1 MNHNS and CDR2 SASEGT. Trimming shortened V by 6 bases and J by 6 bases, and 18 bases separated the two germline ends. The CDR3 is 14 residues long. The CDR3 loop is CASSTRGYTIEQYF. CDR3 bases: TGTGCCAGCAGCACAAGGGGATATACCATCGAGCAGTACTTC.

V usage is TRBV18 and J usage is TRBJ1-6, with D tentatively TRBD1 (6 bases). Germline CDR1 reads KGHSH; CDR2 reads LQKENI. This CDR3 region has 16 residues. The germline V and J ends were trimmed by 3 bases and 7 bases, with 16 bases remaining between them. In DNA form, the CDR3 reads TGTGCCAGCTCACCGCAGGGGCTAGGGGTGAATTCACCCCTCCACTTT. It codes for CASSPQGLGVNSPLHF.

A single count supports this clonotype. The chain recombines TRBV24-1 with TRBJ2-5, with TRBD1 matching over 7 bases. The V gene end was trimmed by 5 bases and the J gene end by 5 bases; junction bases not matched to a gene: 4. This CDR3 has 13 residues. Germline-derived CDR1 and CDR2 are KGHDR and SFDVKD. The CDR3 loop reads CATSGGGDETQYF. The DNA of the CDR3 is TGTGCCACCAGTGGAGGGGGCGATGAGACCCAGTACTTC.

The chain carries TRBV12-3 or TRBV12-4 and TRBJ1-5; TRBD1 is a possible D gene (5 bases). The CDR3 is 15 amino acids. V dropped 3 bases and J dropped 5 bases, with 14 bases sitting between them. The CDR3 region is CASSFGALGHQPQHF. The CDR3 DNA sequence: TGTGCCAGCAGTTTTGGGGCTCTTGGTCATCAGCCCCAGCATTTT.